This TCR beta chain appears in the sequencing data of a study of shared clonotypes between healthy human individuals. V lost 4 bases, J lost 5 bases, and 11 bases stayed unmatched. This CDR3 spans 16 amino acids. Per the germline V gene, CDR1 is SGHDT and CDR2 is YYEEEE. Libraries were prepared by immunoSEQ multiplex PCR; TCRdb keeps only in-frame clonotypes and omits some of them. The sample carries roughly 660,000 clones, 90% recorded once. The sample comprised memory CD8+ T cells from PBMCs. Specified subset: CD45RO+ cells pooled with CCR7-negative TemRA cells. The sequence derives from a man younger than 35 in good health. Some clones in this sample may be carry-over from other donors' samples. The V call is TRBV5-6, the J call TRBJ1-4, with TRBD1 identical over 7 bases. CDR3: CASSARLTGLNEKLFF. The CDR3 nucleotides read TGTGCCAGCAGCGCCCGCTTGACAGGGTTAAATGAAAAACTGTTTTTT.